Shown below are 11 T cell receptor beta chains from a single sample sequenced in a study of blood T cell repertoires in COVID-19 (dated by TCRdb to the early 2020s). The method behind the library was the immunoSEQ multiplex PCR assay. The source is immuneACCESS, and TCRdb retained only in-frame sequences with V and J called. Part of the clones is not carried over; for the studies checked, unresolved V genes explain less than half of this, and the remainder is unexplained. This sample gives 200,000 to 300,000 clones in total; about 91% of them show up just once. The top ten clonotypes cover 0.95% to 1.5% of the sample. Sequencing was carried out using PBMCs or T cells enriched from blood (not recorded which). These receptor sequences come from a woman in her 40s with acute COVID-19.

The chain employs TRBV7-2 and TRBJ2-5, with D perhaps matching TRBD2 (6 bases). Trimming took off 1 base at V and 2 bases at J, with 11 bases between the two ends. CDR3 size: 15 residues. CDR1 and CDR2 (germline): SGHTA, FQGNSA. CDR3: CASSLGGAGQETQYF. Written as DNA, the CDR3 is TGTGCCAGCAGCTTAGGCGGGGCGGGGCAAGAGACCCAGTACTTC.

The chain has TRBV7-2 and TRBJ2-1, with TRBD2 identical over 8 bases. The CDR3 length is 15 residues. The J segment lost 3 bases and the V segment lost 5 bases, leaving 6 bases of the junction unmatched. The V gene's germline CDR1 is SGHTA and CDR2 FQGNSA. The CDR3 reads CASSGSGTSYNEQFF. CDR3 coding DNA: TGTGCCAGCAGCGGGTCCGGGACTAGCTACAATGAGCAGTTCTTC.

V gene TRBV7-3 combines with J gene TRBJ1-1, with D possibly matching TRBD1 (5 bases). From germline, CDR1 is SGHTA and CDR2 FQGTGA. This CDR3 contains 15 residues. Trimming took off 1 base at V and 4 bases at J, with 13 bases between the two ends. The CDR3 region is CASSLRGGVGTEAFF. The CDR3 DNA sequence: TGTGCCAGCAGCTTAAGGGGAGGGGTGGGCACTGAAGCTTTCTTT.

The chain couples TRBV9 to TRBJ2-4, with TRBD1 identical over 7 bases. The germline CDR1 and CDR2 sequences are SGDLS and YYNGEE. Losses at the gene ends were 7 bases for V and 3 bases for J; bases not matched to a gene: 10. CDR3 length: 15 amino acids. Here the CDR3 reads CASSRRGQDKNIQYF. The CDR3 DNA reads TGTGCCAGCTCCCGAAGGGGGCAAGACAAAAACATTCAGTACTTC. Full variable domain (missing parts from reference TRBV9 and TRBJ2-4): DSGVTQTPKHLITATGQRVTLRCSPRSGDLSVYWYQQSLDQGLQFLIQYYNGEERAKGNILERFSAQQFPDLHSELNLSSLELGDSALYFCASSRRGQDKNIQYFGAGTRLSVL.

As regards this clone: The junction and the germline gene differ at one end; a read error may be behind it. This chain links TRBV7-7 with TRBJ2-5; 14 bases match TRBD2. CDR1 is SSHAT and CDR2 is FNYEAQ in the germline V gene (reference sequence). The CDR3 totals 15 residues. The CDR3 loop is CASSRGLAGGETQYF. CDR3 bases: TGTGCTAGCAGCCGCGGACTAGCGGGAGGCGAGACCCAGTACTTC.

This clone turned up a few times. The chain links TRBV5-1 to TRBJ1-1, with 7 positions matching TRBD1. The junction had 5 bases not matched to a gene; V was cut back by 1 base and J by 2 bases. The CDR3 loop spans 15 amino acids. Per germline, CDR1 SGHRS and CDR2 YFSETQ. In DNA form, the CDR3 reads TGCGCCAGCAGCTTGCTGGGACAGCAAAACACTGAAGCTTTCTTT. This codes for CASSLLGQQNTEAFF.

V gene TRBV29-1 combines with J gene TRBJ1-3, with D hard to call. Trimming pared 6 bases from V and 2 bases from J, leaving 14 bases between. Germline assignment: CDR1 SQVTM and CDR2 ANQGSEA. This CDR3 is built from 14 residues. The CDR3 DNA is TGCAGCGTAACTGACTCCCTAGCTGGAAACACCATATATTTT. Protein product: CSVTDSLAGNTIYF.

The gene calls are TRBV24-1 and TRBJ2-5; D possibly corresponds to TRBD1 (5 bases). V was trimmed by 0 bases and J by 1 base, leaving 23 bases between them. This CDR3 has 20 residues. CDR1 is KGHDR, CDR2 SFDVKD, per germline. CDR3 DNA sequence: TGTGCCACCAGTGATTTGGGCTCGGCTGCAGGGTTGAGTCGCCAAGAGACCCAGTACTTC. This encodes CATSDLGSAAGLSRQETQYF.

This clone has just a few counts. V usage is TRBV3-1 (or the pseudogene TRBV3-2) and J usage is TRBJ2-7; 10 bases agree with TRBD1. Losses at the gene ends were 3 bases for V and 2 bases for J; bases not matched to a gene: 4. Germline CDR1 reads LGHDT; CDR2 reads YNNKEL (reference sequence). The CDR3 is 15 residues long. The DNA for the CDR3 is TGTGCCAGCAGCCAGACAGGACAGGGGGCCTACGAGCAGTACTTC. Its translation: CASSQTGQGAYEQYF.

About this clone: The same CDR3 arises from other DNA sequences in this sample as well. J is TRBJ1-3 and V is TRBV5-1; D unclear. This CDR3 is 16 amino acids long. CDR1 is SGHRS, CDR2 YFSETQ, per germline. Trimming took 0 bases from V and 0 from J, leaving 10 bases between them. The DNA for the CDR3 is TGCGCCAGCAGCTTGGCCCCAGGAAGCTCTGGAAACACCATATATTTT. This gives the protein CASSLAPGSSGNTIYF.

The rearrangement links TRBV7-5 to TRBJ1-6. TRBV7-5 represents a pseudogene. The CDR3 is 15 residues long. The CDR3 DNA reads as TGTGCCAGAAGGTATCACCGGGGTTTGAATTTCCCCCTCCACTTT. It specifies CARRYHRGLNFPLHF.